This TCR beta chain was captured in a study of blood T cell repertoires in COVID-19. Overall study: Samples of COVID-19 (acute and convalescent) were obtained from the United States, Italy and Spain. Sources were T cells, B-cell-depleted T cells, or PBMCs; the material itself was cDNA or gDNA.

Clones were read by immunoSEQ multiplex PCR, and TCRdb kept only the in-frame ones, dropping some. The repertoire includes roughly 180,000 clones, 70% to 90% of them detected once, and about 6.9% sits in the top ten. The CDR3 is 17 amino acids. J was trimmed by 9 bases and V by 4 bases; bases with no gene match: 14. Sequenced: peripheral blood. This sequence originates from a man older than 75 with COVID-19, enrolled during active disease. The V and J genes are TRBV23-1 and TRBJ1-6; 8 bases are shared with TRBD1. TRBV23-1 is marked as an open reading frame, function uncertain. CDR3 in amino acids: CASSRSRWGQEASPLHF. The DNA of the CDR3 is TGCGCCAGCAGTCGTTCGAGGTGGGGACAGGAAGCTTCACCCCTCCACTTT.